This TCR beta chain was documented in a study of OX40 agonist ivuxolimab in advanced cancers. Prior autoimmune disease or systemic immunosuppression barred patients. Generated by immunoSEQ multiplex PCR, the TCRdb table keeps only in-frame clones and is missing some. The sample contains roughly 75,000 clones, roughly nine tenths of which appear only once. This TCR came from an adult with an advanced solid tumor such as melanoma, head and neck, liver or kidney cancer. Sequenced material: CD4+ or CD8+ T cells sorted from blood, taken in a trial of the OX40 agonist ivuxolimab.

The CDR3 is CATSTEDRTYGYTF. CDR3 bases: TGTGCCACCTCAACCGAGGACAGAACCTATGGCTACACCTTC. The chain links TRBV10-3 to TRBJ1-2; maybe TRBD1 (6 bases). The CDR3 loop spans 14 amino acids. The V gene's germline CDR1 is ENHRY and CDR2 SYGVKD. Trimming left V 10 bases short and J 4 bases short, with 19 bases between.